This section outlines one T cell receptor (beta chain) sequence together with its context. The antigen is not known. The run depth of the assay was deep. Clones were sequenced by immunoSEQ multiplex PCR, and TCRdb holds only the in-frame ones, with some missing. The sample holds roughly 770,000 clones, roughly 96% seen once. Germline trimming cut 2 bases from V and 8 bases from J; bases unmatched to any gene: 10. Germline lookup yields CDR1 SGHDT and CDR2 YYEEEE. This CDR3 has 18 amino acids. It was CD45RO-negative cells, positively selected for CCR7, that made up naive CD8 cells, with terminally differentiated effector memory CD45RA+ cells excluded. The data originate from a study of shared clonotypes between healthy human individuals. Study information: Serving as donors were two women and a few men, whose ages spanned 18 to 49.

Study-wide results and caveats: It was the non-shared clonotypes that had lower generation probabilities than clonotypes shared by all four donors. Memory subsets generally showed smaller estimated richness than naive subsets did.

The sequence was obtained from a man aged 25 to 40 in good health. The chain combines TRBV5-6 with TRBJ2-2; 15 bases line up with TRBD2. Sequenced input: naive CD8+ T cells sorted from blood. The CDR3 coding sequence is TGTGCCAGCAGCTTAGGACTAGCGGGAGGGCCCATACCGGGGGAGCTGTTTTTT. As protein: CASSLGLAGGPIPGELFF. The entire variable domain, with the rest obtained from reference TRBV5-6 and TRBJ2-2, is as follows: DAGVTQSPTHLIKTRGQQVTLRCSPKSGHDTVSWYQQALGQGPQFIFQYYEEEERQRGNFPDRFSGHQFPNYSSELNVNALLLGDSALYLCASSLGLAGGPIPGELFFGEGSRLTVL.